This record covers a single T cell receptor (beta chain). Its antigen is currently unknown. This sample is part of a study of blood T cells in healthy people across ages. Points from the study as a whole: Versus aged donors, long-lived donors had higher diversity and more naive CD4+ cells.

This CDR3 is 15 amino acids long. Between the trimmed V and J ends, which lost 4 bases and 2 bases, there was a span of 13 bases. Germline CDR1 and CDR2: LNHNV and YYDKDF (reference sequence). A second PCR, run for roughly 6 to 11 cycles, used a sample-barcoded 5' primer plus a J-beta primer mix. Each cDNA molecule carried a tag from a template-switch adaptor that contained 12 random nucleotides. TCRdb independently ran MiXCR on the 5' RACE reads; one entry per CDR3 protein. The sample lists about 680,000 distinct CDR3 sequences; around 48% were seen once. The receptor's source is a woman aged 60-75 years in good health. The chain employs TRBV15 and TRBJ2-3; D not resolved. The sample taken for sequencing was blood. The CDR3: CATSIDTIFTDTQYF. The CDR3 nucleotides are TGTGCCACCAGCATAGACACGATCTTCACAGATACGCAGTATTTT.